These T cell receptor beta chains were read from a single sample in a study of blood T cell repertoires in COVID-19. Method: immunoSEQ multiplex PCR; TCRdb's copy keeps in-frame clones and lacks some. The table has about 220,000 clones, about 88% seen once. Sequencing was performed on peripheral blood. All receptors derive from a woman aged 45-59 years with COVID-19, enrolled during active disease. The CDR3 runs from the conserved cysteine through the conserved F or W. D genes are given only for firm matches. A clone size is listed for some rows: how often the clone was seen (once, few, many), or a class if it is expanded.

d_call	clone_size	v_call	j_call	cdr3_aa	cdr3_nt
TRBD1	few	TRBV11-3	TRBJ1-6	CASSSGQASSLHF	TGTGCCAGCAGCTCGGGACAGGCTAGCTCCCTCCACTTT
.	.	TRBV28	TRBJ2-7	CASSLPVQGGYEQYF	TGTGCCAGCAGTTTACCAGTCCAGGGGGGCTACGAGCAGTACTTC
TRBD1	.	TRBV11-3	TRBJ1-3	CASSFGGGKSGNTIYF	TGTGCCAGCAGCTTTGGAGGGGGCAAATCTGGAAACACCATATATTTT
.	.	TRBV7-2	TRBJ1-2	CASRGGDGYTF	TGTGCCAGCAGGGGAGGGGATGGCTACACCTTC
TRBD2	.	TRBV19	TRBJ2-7	CASSSPQRGNEQYF	TGTGCCAGTAGTTCCCCCCAGCGGGGGAACGAGCAGTACTTC
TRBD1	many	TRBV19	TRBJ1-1	CASMGQPNTEAFF	TGTGCCAGCATGGGACAGCCGAACACTGAAGCTTTCTTT
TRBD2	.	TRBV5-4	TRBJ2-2	CASSQRLAGGSTGELFF	TGTGCCAGCAGCCAGAGACTAGCGGGGGGGAGCACCGGGGAGCTGTTTTTT
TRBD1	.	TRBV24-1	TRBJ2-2	CATSARDRVTGELFF	TGTGCCACCAGTGCGAGGGACAGGGTGACCGGGGAGCTGTTTTTT
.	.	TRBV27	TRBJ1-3	CASRSQGLSGNTIYF	TGTGCCAGCAGGTCTCAGGGGCTCTCTGGAAACACCATATATTTT
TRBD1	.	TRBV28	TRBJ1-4	CASSLGQGNEKLFF	TGTGCCAGCAGTTTGGGACAGGGGAATGAAAAACTGTTTTTT
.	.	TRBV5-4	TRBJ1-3	CASSLGGAGNTIYF	TGTGCCAGCAGCCTCGGTGGAGCTGGAAACACCATATATTTT
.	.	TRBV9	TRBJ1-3	CASSGKAGTDRWNTIYF	TGTGCCAGCAGCGGTAAGGCTGGGACTGACCGTTGGAACACCATATATTTT
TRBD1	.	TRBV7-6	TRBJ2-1	CASSHYGQGARNEQFF	TGTGCCAGCAGCCACTATGGACAGGGGGCTAGAAATGAGCAGTTCTTC
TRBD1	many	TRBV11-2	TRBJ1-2	CASSPGQGYGYTF	TGTGCCAGCAGCCCTGGACAGGGCTATGGCTACACCTTC
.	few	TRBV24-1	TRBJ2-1	CAVSDPVHEQFF	TGTGCCGTGAGCGACCCTGTCCATGAGCAGTTCTTC
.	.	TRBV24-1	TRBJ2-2	CATSAPKAGVGTGELFF	TGTGCCACCAGTGCCCCCAAAGCAGGGGTCGGCACCGGGGAGCTGTTTTTT
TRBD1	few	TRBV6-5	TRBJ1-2	CASRTGSNYGYTF	TGTGCCAGCAGGACAGGGTCTAACTATGGCTACACCTTC
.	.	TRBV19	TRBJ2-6	CASKGGALSSGANVLTF	TGTGCCAGTAAGGGCGGGGCCCTCTCCTCTGGGGCCAACGTCCTGACTTTC
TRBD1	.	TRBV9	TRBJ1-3	CASSVARGQGAGNTIYF	TGTGCCAGCAGCGTAGCTAGGGGACAGGGAGCTGGAAACACCATATATTTT
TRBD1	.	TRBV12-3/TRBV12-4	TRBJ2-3	CASGTGSTDTQYF	TGTGCCAGCGGGACAGGGAGTACAGATACGCAGTATTTT
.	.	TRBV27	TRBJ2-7	CASSLSSGRYEQYF	TGTGCCAGCAGTTTATCCTCAGGGCGGTACGAGCAGTACTTC
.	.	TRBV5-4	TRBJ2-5	CASSFVRDRFGRETQYF	TGTGCCAGCAGCTTCGTTAGGGACAGGTTCGGGAGGGAGACCCAGTACTTC
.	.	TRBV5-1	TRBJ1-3	CASSLEGVGGNTIYF	TGCGCCAGCAGCTTGGAAGGGGTCGGTGGAAACACCATATATTTT
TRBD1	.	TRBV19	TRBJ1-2	CASSRRTGGNYGYTF	TGTGCCAGTAGCCGCCGTACAGGGGGAAACTATGGCTACACCTTC
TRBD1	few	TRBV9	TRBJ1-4	CASSVGGQGDEKLFF	TGTGCCAGCAGCGTAGGGGGACAGGGGGACGAAAAACTGTTTTTT
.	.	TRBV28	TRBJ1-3	CASSPPGGGNTIYF	TGTGCCAGCAGTCCACCAGGTGGGGGAAACACCATATATTTT
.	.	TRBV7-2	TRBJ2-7	CASSLALGAAEQYF	TGTGCCAGCAGCTTAGCGCTTGGGGCAGCCGAGCAGTACTTC
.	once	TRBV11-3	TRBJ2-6	CASSLVSGANVLTF	TGTGCCAGCAGCTTAGTATCCGGGGCCAACGTCCTGACTTTC
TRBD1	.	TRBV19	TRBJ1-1	CASSGQGRGEAFF	TGTGCCAGTTCCGGACAGGGGCGAGGTGAAGCTTTCTTT
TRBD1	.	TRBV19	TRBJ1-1	CASSWAGGMNTEAFF	TGTGCCAGTAGTTGGGCAGGGGGGATGAACACTGAAGCTTTCTTT